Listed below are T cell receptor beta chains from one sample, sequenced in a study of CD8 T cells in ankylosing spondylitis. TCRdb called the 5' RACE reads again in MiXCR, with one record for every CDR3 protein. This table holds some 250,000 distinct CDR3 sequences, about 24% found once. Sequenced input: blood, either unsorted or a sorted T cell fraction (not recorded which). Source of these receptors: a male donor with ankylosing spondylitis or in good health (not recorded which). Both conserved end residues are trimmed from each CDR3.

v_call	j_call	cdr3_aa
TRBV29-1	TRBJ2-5	SETDGRGKY
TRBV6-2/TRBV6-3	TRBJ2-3	ASSSRDSTDTQY
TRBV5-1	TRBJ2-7	ASSINRGAYEQY
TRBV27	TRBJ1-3	ASSLKGAWSSGNTIY
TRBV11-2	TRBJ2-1	ASSLARTGNEQF
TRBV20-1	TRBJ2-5	SAISAGGLETQY
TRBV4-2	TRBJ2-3	ASSQDPSGGATDTQY
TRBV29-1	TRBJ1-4	SVDDRINEKLF
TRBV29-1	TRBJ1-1	SVELQGPTEAF
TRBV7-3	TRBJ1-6	ASSLMGRDNSPLH
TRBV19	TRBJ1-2	ASTFIGNSEAYGYT
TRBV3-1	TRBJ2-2	ASSQRQTGELF
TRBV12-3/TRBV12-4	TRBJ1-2	ASSLGGTSYGYT
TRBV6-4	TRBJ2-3	ASSDSRGGTDTQY
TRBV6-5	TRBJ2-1	ASSPRGDEQF
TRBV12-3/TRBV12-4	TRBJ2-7	ASRPIRGGAYEQY
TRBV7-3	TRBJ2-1	ASSDYRGSSYNEQF
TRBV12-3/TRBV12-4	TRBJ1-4	ASSFGATQEKLF
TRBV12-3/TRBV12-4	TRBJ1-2	ASSFYRGIYGYT
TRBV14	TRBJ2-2	ASSQVGPLRSPTGELF
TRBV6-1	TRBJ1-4	ASGTALAGKLF
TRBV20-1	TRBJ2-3	SARVTGAGSDTQY
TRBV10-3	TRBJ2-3	AISREADTQY
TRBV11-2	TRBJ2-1	ASSPPGDNEQF
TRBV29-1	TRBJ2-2	SATDRAGTGELF
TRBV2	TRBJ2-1	ASRERTGYNEQF
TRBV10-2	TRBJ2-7	ASSGTSGVEQY
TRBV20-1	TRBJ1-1	SARNPVPPEAF
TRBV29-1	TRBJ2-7	SVEDGRGAY
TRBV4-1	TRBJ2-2	ASSQVSGLTGELF
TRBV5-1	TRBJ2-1	ASSISGQYNEQF
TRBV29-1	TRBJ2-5	SVATGGGKTQY
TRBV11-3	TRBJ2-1	ASSLGPLGSEQF
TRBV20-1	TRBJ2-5	SASPPTGGLAETQY
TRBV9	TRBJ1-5	ASSVGGTNQPQH
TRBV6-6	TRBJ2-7	ASKGDPTEQY
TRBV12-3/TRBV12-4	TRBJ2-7	ASSFSLSRTTYEQY
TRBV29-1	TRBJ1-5	SVAGGVNQPQH
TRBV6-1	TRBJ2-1	ASSRLTSSYNEQF
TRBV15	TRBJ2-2	ETGTASSNTGELF
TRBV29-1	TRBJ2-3	SVSGGNADTQY
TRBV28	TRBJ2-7	ASSLLMGLGTYEQY
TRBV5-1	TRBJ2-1	ASSLKSSGNNEQF
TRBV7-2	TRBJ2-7	ASSFLSYEQY
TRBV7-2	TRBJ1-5	ASSLRQGQPQH
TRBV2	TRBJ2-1	ASAERDGSYNEQF